The source of this T cell receptor beta chain is a study of T cell repertoires in cytomegalovirus infection. Via MiXCR, TCRdb re-called the reads, giving one row per CDR3 protein. Counted here are 100,000 to 150,000 distinct CDR3 sequences, about 24% occurring once; the ten biggest clones make up 34%. This clonotype was recorded a few times. Its matching antigen is unknown. This clonotype was sampled from a human donor in good health (CMV status not recorded). Some clones in this sample may be carry-over from other donors' samples. The sample was PBMCs, sequenced either directly or after in vitro stimulation (not recorded which).

The CDR3, as DNA: TGTGCCAGCAGTTCCTCACAGGGTGGCAATCAGCCCCAGCATTTT. It specifies CASSSSQGGNQPQHF. The rearrangement joins TRBV28 to TRBJ1-5; D perhaps matches TRBD1 (6 bases). Germline V gives CDR1 MDHEN, CDR2 SYDVKM. Trimming removed 4 bases at V and 2 bases at J, with 12 bases between. The length of the CDR3 is 15 residues.